The T cell receptor beta chain under discussion was sequenced for a study of T cell responses to AZD1222 COVID-19 vaccine. Whole-study findings and limits: Vaccine-associated CD4 TCRs spanned spike, dominant at 160-218 and 743-854. It was only a handful of AZD1222 recipients who were seropositive at baseline. The donors showed a predominance of white British ancestry and of females, with possible underestimation of clonal diversity.

Comments on this clone: Its antigen remains unknown.

Assay used: immunoSEQ multiplex PCR; TCRdb lists only in-frame clones, some missing. Among about 130,000 clones listed, approximately 90% were seen once. CDR1 is LNHDA and CDR2 is SQIVND in the germline V gene (reference sequence). The CDR3 is 14 amino acids. Between the trimmed V and J ends, which lost 6 bases and 2 bases, there was a span of 11 bases. Pooled together were second doses at about 4 or about 12 weeks. This TCR was sampled from an adult who received the AZD1222 COVID-19 vaccine. The rearrangement uses TRBV19 and TRBJ1-5, with D uncertain. Sample: peripheral blood, taken 28 days after the second AZD1222 dose. CDR3 bases: TGTGCCAGTAGGACCTCCGGAGGCAATCAGCCCCAGCATTTT. Protein sequence: CASRTSGGNQPQHF.